This T cell receptor beta chain was obtained from a study of cytomegalovirus exposure and HLA in healthy donors listed by TCRdb under 2017. Broadly, across the study: In an earlier analysis of some 550 of the donors, approximately 260 Gb of sequence data and 117 million unique TCR beta sequences from 180 million or so T cells were reported. An early release that covered around 590 HLA-typed donors contained approximately 300 gigabases of sequencing data and approximately 85 million unique TCR sequences. Among the roughly 370 genotyped donors, approximately 76% belonged to the genetic ancestry cluster associated with self-reported Caucasian donors. The study was designed to test whether signatures of past pathogen exposure could be identified by cataloging public T cell receptors. The study profiled the T cell repertoires of hundreds of subjects by immunosequencing and related them to cytomegalovirus serostatus. In addition to the first cohort of 650 to 800 subjects, a separate validation cohort of some 120 different subjects was used. To predict cytomegalovirus infection status, the study combined high-throughput TCR immunosequencing, statistical association of individual TCRs with disease status, and machine learning. In a later analysis, previously published TCR beta repertoires from 550 to 750 donors were re-analyzed and high-resolution HLA genotyping was added so that TCR occurrence patterns could be studied. Rather than drawing on any new phenotypic data, the later analysis identified candidate immune exposures from TCR beta sequences and the way those sequences occurred across donors. An earlier analysis of fewer than 700 of the donors applied high-throughput TCR beta sequencing to assess whether each TCR beta V gene segment acted as functional or pseudogenic. Alongside the repertoire data, information on donor age, sex, ethnicity and CMV serostatus was compiled. A later genetic analysis took genome-wide SNP genotypes for about 60% of the roughly 670 donors and used that subset as a discovery cohort. Every repertoire in the discovery cohort had been generated on one and the same sequencing platform. Both class I and class II loci were covered by HLA typing, at four-digit resolution. The number of typed donors differed by locus: about 620-630 for A, B, C, DRB1 and DQB1; about 520 for DQA1; approximately 610 for DPA1; and about 450 for DPB1. Roughly five DR-DQ haplotypes were treated as single units for association and clustering because of strong linkage in the cohort. On average, 235,054 unique TCR beta nucleotide sequences were sequenced per donor among fewer than 500 genotyped donors of the cohort, with roughly 18% of those sequences being non-productive. The full study reports these points: In this cohort, only TCR beta chains were sequenced, and detectable features were limited by the absence of alpha or paired-chain data. Presence/absence analyses assumed roughly uniform sequencing depth across donors, an assumption that may not hold. According to a later analysis, TCR association rates differed among HLA loci, with DRB1 alleles showing the most associated TCRs and HLA-C alleles showing the fewest. Cytomegalovirus status was reported to be diagnosed by the classifier with high specificity and sensitivity in both the original and validation cohorts. The 87-base-pair reads could not distinguish some IMGT-functional V segments, including TRBV6-2 and TRBV6-3, so those segments were excluded. The only immune exposure information available for the cohort was CMV serostatus. The authors suggested that the approach could potentially be extended to other disease states and immunological phenotypes. Because HLA typing was missing for some donors at each locus, association tests included only the typed subset. Fewer than 20 rarely observed V segments, including chromosome 9 orphons, were excluded from the earlier analysis of approximately 600 of the donors because counts were too low. Compared with equally common non-associated chains, HLA-associated TCR beta chains in a later analysis were more clonally expanded and had lower generation probabilities. An earlier analysis of 587 of the donors showed that most TCR beta V segments appeared in productive rearrangements either about 87% or about 30% of the time, which broadly matched IMGT annotations. In a later genetic analysis, fewer N-insertions in productive TCRs were reported among donors in an Asian-associated ancestry cluster than the approximately 670-donor mean. According to a later analysis, most CMV-associated TCR beta chains appeared to be HLA-restricted, and the HLA associations seemed to be driven largely by CMV exposure. A few of the identified cytomegalovirus-associated TCR beta chains were confirmed in vitro to be specific for cytomegalovirus antigens. Several of the top co-occurrence clusters appeared to be linked to parvovirus B19, influenza, CMV and Epstein-Barr virus, according to a later analysis. Correlated functional status among segregating V segments might be attributable to linkage disequilibrium, but an unknown experimental factor could not be ruled out. A further reported finding was that TCR beta sequences accurately predicted the HLA-A and HLA-B alleles for most subjects in the first cohort. Most TCR sequences were observed very rarely across donors, whereas some public TCRs were present in many individuals. The sequencing pipeline was judged likely to have produced a cluster of highly shared sequence variants as a technical artifact. Specific HLA alleles were associated with around 18,000 TCR beta sequences at a false discovery rate of 0.05 in a later analysis. In the study, roughly 160 TCR beta chains were listed as associated with cytomegalovirus. In a later genetic analysis, a missense DCLRE1C variant was associated with V-gene and J-gene trimming of TCR beta chains, and the association was replicated in an independent cohort. When HLA alleles, especially DR and DQ, strongly co-occurred, attributing TCR associations to individual alleles was difficult.

The CDR3 runs 14 residues from the cysteine to the phenylalanine. CDR3 DNA is the only sequence kept; it has 42 bases, read in frame from the first base. V was cut back by 0 bases and J by 5 bases, leaving a gap of 10 bases between them. Via the germline V gene (reference sequence), CDR1 is LNHNV and CDR2 YYDKDF. Libraries were made using the immunoSEQ multiplex PCR assay. A mixture of 60 forward primers for TCR Vbeta segments and 13 reverse primers for TCR Jbeta segments was used in the multiplex PCR. The CDR3 region of rearranged TCR beta genes was amplified from genomic DNA by a multiplex PCR assay. The Illumina HiSeq System was used to sequence the amplified TCR beta libraries as 87-base-pair reads. For the original study's pipeline: A later analysis counted about 80 million unique TCR beta chains across the 550 to 700 repertoires, and around 9.9 million of these chains were shared by at least two donors. Raw reads were error-corrected and collapsed into unique sequences with a nearest-neighbor algorithm that merged closely related sequences to remove PCR and sequencing errors. V, D and J gene segments were assigned by aligning CDR3 sequences to IMGT reference sequences. For a sequence to be retained, a match of at least six nucleotides was required to both a V gene segment and a J gene segment. Rearrangements were classified as productive when the CDR3 lacked stop codons and remained in frame with V and J, and all other rearrangements were classified as non-productive. CDR3 was defined according to IMGT convention as the region running from the second conserved V-encoded cysteine to the conserved J-encoded phenylalanine. The earlier analysis of about 590 of the donors excluded sequences that lacked an unambiguous match to a single V gene segment. In an earlier analysis of approximately 590 of the donors, a V segment was called functional when productive rearrangements were above 56.7%, and segregating when the standard deviation between donors exceeded 5%. A statistical classification framework was built for diagnosing cytomegalovirus status from the catalog of TCR beta chain sequences. In a later analysis, TCR nucleotide sequences were compared against IMGT/GENE-DB human TR gene sequences so that V and J genes could be assigned. Using the TCRdist pipeline, a later analysis assigned CDR3 sequences along with most-parsimonious VDJ recombination scenarios. In a later analysis, each TCR beta chain was defined by its CDR3 amino acid sequence together with its V-gene family, and reads lacking a unique V-gene family were excluded. To address suspected cross-contamination and a sequencing artifact, a later analysis removed 450 to 700 highly shared, low-generation-probability nucleotide sequences. A later analysis calculated a clonal expansion index for each public chain from normalized within-repertoire ranks of inferred template counts. In a later analysis, generation probabilities were computed with a VDJ recombination model fitted to out-of-frame rearrangements, and the resulting probabilities were checked against IGoR. A later analysis scored TCR-TCR, TCR-HLA and TCR-CMV co-occurrence with hypergeometric tests, applying a repertoire-size bias correction to TCR pairs. A later analysis estimated false discovery rates by permuting HLA or CMV assignments 20 times. In a later analysis, co-occurring TCRs were grouped using DBSCAN, with TCRdist sequence similarity added in when clustering inside HLA-allele-positive subsets. For co-occurrence clustering, repertoires with fewer than 30,000 or more than 120,000 public chains were excluded, along with five or six repertoires with anomalous nucleotide sharing. TCRdb took over this immuneACCESS table, retaining in-frame rearrangements with V and J assigned. Such tables are incomplete; in checked studies, under half of the missing clones stem from an unresolved V gene, and the remainder is unexplained. V, J and clone size derive from that table, while D and trimming were established from the DNA sequence. For this sample there are approximately 75,000 clones; about 79% appear just once. Of the sample, approximately 20% is held by the ten largest clones.

Notes on this clone: Its binding antigen is unknown. Per-base quality was not reported, and no clone a single base away is much larger than it.

The cohort comprised hundreds of healthy bone marrow donors. At the time of sampling, every cohort member was nominally healthy, though immune exposures that went unrecorded were likely present. The donor tested CMV seropositive, placing the donor among the roughly 270 seropositive members of the cohort. A peripheral blood sample was collected from each donor, and TCR beta sequencing was performed on peripheral blood mononuclear cells. Genomic DNA was extracted from the blood cell samples with the Qiagen DNeasy Blood Extraction Kit. What was sequenced was PBMCs. The receptor chain draws on TRBV15 and TRBJ2-5; no D segment can be confidently identified. The source of this sequence is a man aged 65-85 years in good health and CMV-seropositive. At the DNA level, the sequence is TGTGCCACCAGCAGAGATCGTGGCGGCGAGACCCAGTACTTC. It encodes CATSRDRGGETQYF.